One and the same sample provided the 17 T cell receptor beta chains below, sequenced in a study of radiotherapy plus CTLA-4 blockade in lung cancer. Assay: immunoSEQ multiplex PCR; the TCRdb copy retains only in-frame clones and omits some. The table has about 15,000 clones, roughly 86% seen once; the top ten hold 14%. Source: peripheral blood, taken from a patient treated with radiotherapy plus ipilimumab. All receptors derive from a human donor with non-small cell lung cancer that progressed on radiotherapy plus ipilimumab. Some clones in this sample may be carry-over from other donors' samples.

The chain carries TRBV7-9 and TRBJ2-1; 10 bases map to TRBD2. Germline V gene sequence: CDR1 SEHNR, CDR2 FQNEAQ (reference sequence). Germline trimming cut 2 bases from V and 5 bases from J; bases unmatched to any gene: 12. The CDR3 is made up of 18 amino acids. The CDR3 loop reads CASSLPIRLAGKHNEQFF. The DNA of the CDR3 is TGTGCCAGCAGCTTACCGATCCGACTAGCGGGTAAACACAATGAGCAGTTCTTC.

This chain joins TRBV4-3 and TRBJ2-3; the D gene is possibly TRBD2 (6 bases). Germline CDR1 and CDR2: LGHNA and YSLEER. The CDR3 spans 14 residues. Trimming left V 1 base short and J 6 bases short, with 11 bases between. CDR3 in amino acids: CASSQGGDADTQYF. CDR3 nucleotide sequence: TGCGCCAGCAGCCAAGGCGGGGATGCGGATACGCAGTATTTT.

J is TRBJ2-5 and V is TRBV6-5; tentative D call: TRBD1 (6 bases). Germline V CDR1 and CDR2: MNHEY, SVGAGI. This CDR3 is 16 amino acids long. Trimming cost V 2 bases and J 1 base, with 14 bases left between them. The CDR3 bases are TGTGCCAGCAGTTACGGGGGCCTAGGACTCCAAGAGACCCAGTACTTC. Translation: CASSYGGLGLQETQYF.

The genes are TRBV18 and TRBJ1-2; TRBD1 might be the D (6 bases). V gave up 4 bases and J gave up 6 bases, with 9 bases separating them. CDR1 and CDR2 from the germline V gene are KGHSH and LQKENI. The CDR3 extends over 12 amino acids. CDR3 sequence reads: CASSQQGHGYTF. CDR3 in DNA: TGTGCCAGCTCACAACAGGGCCATGGCTACACCTTC.

CDR3 protein: CASSTPGQGPQEQYF. The CDR3 coding sequence is TGTGCCAGTAGTACCCCCGGACAGGGGCCTCAGGAGCAGTACTTC. The chain couples TRBV19 to TRBJ2-7; 9 nucleotides line up with TRBD1. The CDR3 contains 15 residues. The germline V gene encodes CDR1 LNHDA and CDR2 SQIVND (reference sequence). V was pared by 4 bases and J by 7 bases, with 11 bases of the junction left unmatched.

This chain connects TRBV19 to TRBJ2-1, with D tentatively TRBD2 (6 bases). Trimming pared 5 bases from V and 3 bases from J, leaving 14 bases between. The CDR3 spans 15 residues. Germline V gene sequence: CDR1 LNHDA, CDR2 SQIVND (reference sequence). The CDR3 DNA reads TGTGCCAGTAGTCGCTTGGCTAGCGACTACAATGAGCAGTTCTTC. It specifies CASSRLASDYNEQFF.

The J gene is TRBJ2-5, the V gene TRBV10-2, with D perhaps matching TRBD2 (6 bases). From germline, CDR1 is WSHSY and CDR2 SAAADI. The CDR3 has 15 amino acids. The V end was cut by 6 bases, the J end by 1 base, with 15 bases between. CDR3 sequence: CASRGAGLFQETQYF. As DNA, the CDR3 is TGCGCCAGCAGGGGAGCGGGCCTCTTCCAAGAGACCCAGTACTTC.

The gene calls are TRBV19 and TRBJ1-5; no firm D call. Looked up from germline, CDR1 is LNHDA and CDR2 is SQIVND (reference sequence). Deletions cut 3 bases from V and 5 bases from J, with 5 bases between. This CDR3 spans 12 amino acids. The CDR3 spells CASSIHHQPQHF. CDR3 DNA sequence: TGTGCCAGTAGTATCCATCATCAGCCCCAGCATTTT. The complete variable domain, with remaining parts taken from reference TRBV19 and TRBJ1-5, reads DGGITQSPKYLFRKEGQNVTLSCEQNLNHDAMYWYRQDPGQGLRLIYYSQIVNDFQKGDIAEGYSVSREKKESFPLTVTSAQKNPTAFYLCASSIHHQPQHFGDGTRLSIL.

The DNA of the CDR3 is TGTGCCAGCAGCAGCTCGGGACAGGGGCGTGAAAAACTGTTTTTT. Amino acid sequence: CASSSSGQGREKLFF. The V and J genes are TRBV7-8 and TRBJ1-4, with 10 bases fitting TRBD1. Germline CDR1 and CDR2: SGHVS and FQNEAQ. V shed 5 bases, J shed 7 bases, and the junction held 7 bases outside the gene matches. CDR3 size: 15 residues.

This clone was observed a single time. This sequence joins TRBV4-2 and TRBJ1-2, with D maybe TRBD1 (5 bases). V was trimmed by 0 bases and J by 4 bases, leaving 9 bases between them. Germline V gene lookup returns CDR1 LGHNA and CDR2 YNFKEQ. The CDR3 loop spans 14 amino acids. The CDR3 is CASSQDRVGYGYTF. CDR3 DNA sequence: TGTGCCAGCAGCCAAGACAGGGTGGGCTATGGCTACACCTTC.

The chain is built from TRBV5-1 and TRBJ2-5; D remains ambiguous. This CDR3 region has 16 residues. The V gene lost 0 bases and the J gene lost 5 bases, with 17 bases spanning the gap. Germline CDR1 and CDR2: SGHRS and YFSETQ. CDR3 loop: CASSLDGASQRETQYF. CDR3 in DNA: TGCGCCAGCAGCTTGGACGGAGCGAGCCAGAGGGAGACCCAGTACTTC.

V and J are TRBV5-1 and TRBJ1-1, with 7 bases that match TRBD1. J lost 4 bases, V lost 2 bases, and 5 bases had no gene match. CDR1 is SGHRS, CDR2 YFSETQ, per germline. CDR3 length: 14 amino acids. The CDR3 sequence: CASSFKGAVTEAFF. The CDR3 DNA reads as TGCGCCAGCAGCTTTAAGGGGGCGGTCACTGAAGCTTTCTTT.

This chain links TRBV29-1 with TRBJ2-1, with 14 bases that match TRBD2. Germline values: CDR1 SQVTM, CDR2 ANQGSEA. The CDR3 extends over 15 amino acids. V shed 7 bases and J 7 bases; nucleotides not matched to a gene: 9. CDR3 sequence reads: CSAGGLAGAINEQFF. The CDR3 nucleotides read TGCAGCGCCGGGGGACTAGCGGGAGCTATTAATGAGCAGTTCTTC.

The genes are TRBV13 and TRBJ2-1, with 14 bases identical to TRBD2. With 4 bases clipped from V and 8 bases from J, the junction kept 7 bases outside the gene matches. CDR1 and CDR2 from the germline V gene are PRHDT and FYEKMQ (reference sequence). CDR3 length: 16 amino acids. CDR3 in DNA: TGTGCCAGCAGCTACCGACTAGCGGGAGGGGTAGATGAGCAGTTCTTC. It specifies CASSYRLAGGVDEQFF.

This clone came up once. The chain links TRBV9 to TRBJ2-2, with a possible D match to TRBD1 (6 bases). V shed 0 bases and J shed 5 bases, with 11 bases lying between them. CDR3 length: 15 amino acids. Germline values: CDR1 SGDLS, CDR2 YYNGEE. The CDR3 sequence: CASSVAGRGTGELFF. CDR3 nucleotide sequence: TGTGCCAGCAGCGTAGCCGGCAGGGGTACCGGGGAGCTGTTTTTT.

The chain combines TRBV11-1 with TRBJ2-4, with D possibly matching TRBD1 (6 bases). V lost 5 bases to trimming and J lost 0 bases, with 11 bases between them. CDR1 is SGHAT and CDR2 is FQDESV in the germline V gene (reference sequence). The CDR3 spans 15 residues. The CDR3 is CASSTGQLAKNIQYF. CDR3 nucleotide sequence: TGTGCCAGCAGCACCGGACAGCTAGCCAAAAACATTCAGTACTTC.

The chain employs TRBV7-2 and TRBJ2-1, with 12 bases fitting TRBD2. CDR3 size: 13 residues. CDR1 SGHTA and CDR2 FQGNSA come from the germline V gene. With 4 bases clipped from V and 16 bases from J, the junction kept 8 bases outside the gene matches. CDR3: CASSSGLAGSPFF. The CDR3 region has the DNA TGTGCCAGCAGCTCCGGACTAGCGGGGTCCCCTTTCTTC.